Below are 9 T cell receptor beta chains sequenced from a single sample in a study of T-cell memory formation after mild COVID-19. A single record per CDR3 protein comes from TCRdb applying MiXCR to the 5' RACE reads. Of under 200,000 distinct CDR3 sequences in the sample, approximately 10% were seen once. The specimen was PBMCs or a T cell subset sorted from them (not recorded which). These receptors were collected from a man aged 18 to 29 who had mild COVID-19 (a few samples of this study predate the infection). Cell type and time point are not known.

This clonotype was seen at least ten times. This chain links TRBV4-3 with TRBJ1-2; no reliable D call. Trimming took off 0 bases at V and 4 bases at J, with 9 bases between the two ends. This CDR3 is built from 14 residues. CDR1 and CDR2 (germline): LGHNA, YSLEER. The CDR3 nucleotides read TGCGCCAGCAGCCAAGATCGGGCCGCCTATGGCTACACCTTC. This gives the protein CASSQDRAAYGYTF.

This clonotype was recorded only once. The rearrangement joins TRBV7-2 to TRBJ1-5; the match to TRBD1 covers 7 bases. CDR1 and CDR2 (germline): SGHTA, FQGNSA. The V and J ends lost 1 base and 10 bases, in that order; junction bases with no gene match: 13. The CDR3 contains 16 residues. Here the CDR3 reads CASSLVAGGGSSPQHF. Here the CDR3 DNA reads TGTGCCAGCAGCTTAGTCGCAGGGGGGGGATCGAGTCCCCAGCATTTT. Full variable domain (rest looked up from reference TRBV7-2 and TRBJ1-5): GAGVSQSPSNKVTEKGKDVELRCDPISGHTALYWYRQSLGQGLEFLIYFQGNSAPDKSGLPSDRFSAERTGGSVSTLTIQRTQQEDSAVYLCASSLVAGGGSSPQHFGDGTRLSIL.

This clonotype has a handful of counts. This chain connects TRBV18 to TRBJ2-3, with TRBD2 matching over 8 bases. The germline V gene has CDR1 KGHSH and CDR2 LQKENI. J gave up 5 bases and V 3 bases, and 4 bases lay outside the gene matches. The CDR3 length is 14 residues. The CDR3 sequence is CASSPNRGGDTQYF. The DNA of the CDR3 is TGTGCCAGCTCACCTAACCGGGGGGGAGATACGCAGTATTTT.

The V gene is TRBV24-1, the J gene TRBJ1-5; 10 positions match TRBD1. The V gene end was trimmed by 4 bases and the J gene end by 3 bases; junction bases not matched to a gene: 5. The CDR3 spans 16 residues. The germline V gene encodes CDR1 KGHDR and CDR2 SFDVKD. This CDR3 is CATSESGTGVNQPQHF. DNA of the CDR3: TGTGCCACCAGTGAGTCCGGGACAGGGGTCAATCAGCCCCAGCATTTT.

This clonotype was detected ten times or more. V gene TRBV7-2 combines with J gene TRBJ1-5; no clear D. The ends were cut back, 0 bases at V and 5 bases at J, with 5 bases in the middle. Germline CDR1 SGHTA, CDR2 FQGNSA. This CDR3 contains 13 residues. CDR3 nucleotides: TGTGCCAGCAGCTTAGCGCCGGATCAGCCCCAGCATTTT. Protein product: CASSLAPDQPQHF.

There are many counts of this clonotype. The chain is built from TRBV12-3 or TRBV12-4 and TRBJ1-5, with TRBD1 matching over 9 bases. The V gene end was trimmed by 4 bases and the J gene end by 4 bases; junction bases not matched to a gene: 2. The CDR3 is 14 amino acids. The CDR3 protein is CASSSGQGNQPQHF. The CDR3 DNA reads TGTGCCAGCAGTTCGGGACAGGGAAATCAGCCCCAGCATTTT.

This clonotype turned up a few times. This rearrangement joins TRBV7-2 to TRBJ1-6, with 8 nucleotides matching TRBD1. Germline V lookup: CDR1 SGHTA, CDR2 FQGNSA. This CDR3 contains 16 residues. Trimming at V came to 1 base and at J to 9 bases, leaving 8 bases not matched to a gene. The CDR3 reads CASSLVQGARGSPLHF. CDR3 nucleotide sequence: TGTGCCAGCAGCTTAGTTCAGGGGGCGCGGGGTTCACCCCTCCACTTT.

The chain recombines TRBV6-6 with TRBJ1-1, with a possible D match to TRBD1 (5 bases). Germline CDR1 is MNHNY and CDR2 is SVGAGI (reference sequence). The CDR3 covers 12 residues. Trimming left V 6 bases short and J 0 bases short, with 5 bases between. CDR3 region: CASRQVNTEAFF. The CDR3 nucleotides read TGTGCCAGCAGACAGGTGAACACTGAAGCTTTCTTT.

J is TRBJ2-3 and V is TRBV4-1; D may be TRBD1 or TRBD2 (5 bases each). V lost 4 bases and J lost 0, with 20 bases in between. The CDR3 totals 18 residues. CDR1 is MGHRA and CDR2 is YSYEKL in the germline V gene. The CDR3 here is CASSLQTGTDTSTDTQYF. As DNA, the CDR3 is TGCGCCAGCAGCCTCCAGACCGGGACCGACACTAGCACAGATACGCAGTATTTT.